A single sample is the source of the 25 T cell receptor beta chains below, sequenced in a study of T cell repertoires in cytomegalovirus infection. TCRdb called the reads again in MiXCR, with one record for every CDR3 protein. Here the sample spans 750,000 to 900,000 distinct CDR3 sequences, just under 30% being singletons. The antigens for these receptors are not known. The sample in question was cultured CD8+ T cells from PBMCs, obtained from culture after CMV antigen stimulation. The receptor source for this set is a human donor in good health (CMV status not recorded). Some clones in this sample may be carry-over from other donors' samples.

The rearrangement joins TRBV10-3 to TRBJ2-7, with 9 bases lining up with TRBD1. V was clipped by 6 bases and J by 3 bases; unmatched bases: 3. Per germline, CDR1 ENHRY and CDR2 SYGVKD. The CDR3 has 13 residues. The CDR3 is CAIRGQGDYEQYF. The DNA of the CDR3 is TGTGCCATCAGGGGACAGGGAGACTACGAGCAGTACTTC.

The rearrangement links TRBV15 to TRBJ2-2; 7 bases map to TRBD1. The CDR3 is 15 amino acids. Trimming took 0 bases from V and 5 from J; bases not matched to a gene: 3. CDR1 and CDR2 (germline): LNHNV, YYDKDF (reference sequence). CDR3 sequence (DNA): TGTGCCACCAGCAGAGACAGGGGGATAACCGGGGAGCTGTTTTTT. It translates to CATSRDRGITGELFF. Together with reference TRBV15 and TRBJ2-2, the CDR3 gives the full variable domain: DAMVIQNPRYQVTQFGKPVTLSCSQTLNHNVMYWYQQKSSQAPKLLFHYYDKDFNNEADTPDNFQSRRPNTSFCFLDIRSPGLGDTAMYLCATSRDRGITGELFFGEGSRLTVL.

The gene calls are TRBV7-3 and TRBJ2-3; D call uncertain. The V gene lost 4 bases and the J gene lost 10 bases, with 12 bases spanning the gap. The CDR3 sequence is 12 residues long. Germline V gene sequence: CDR1 SGHTA, CDR2 FQGTGA. The CDR3 sequence is CASSSLSTPQYF. CDR3 sequence (DNA): TGTGCCAGCAGCTCGCTTAGCACCCCGCAGTATTTT.

This clonotype was detected only once. The rearrangement uses TRBV20-1 and TRBJ2-7; a possible D gene is TRBD2 (6 bases). Deletions cut 0 bases from V and 0 bases from J, with 18 bases between. The CDR3 runs to 17 residues. Germline V gene sequence: CDR1 DFQATT, CDR2 SNEGSKA (reference sequence). The CDR3, as DNA: TGCAGTGCTAGAGAACTGACGGGCGGGGTTAGCTCCTACGAGCAGTACTTC. This codes for CSARELTGGVSSYEQYF.

The chain is built from TRBV6-5 and TRBJ2-1; 7 positions match TRBD2. The CDR3 has 14 residues. Germline lookup yields CDR1 MNHEY and CDR2 SVGAGI. J gave up 6 bases and V 6 bases, and 8 bases lay outside the gene matches. The CDR3 DNA follows: TGTGCCAGCAGCCACAGCACGGGGGGCAATGAGCAGTTCTTC. This translates into CASSHSTGGNEQFF.

This clonotype turned up a few times. The chain carries TRBV7-9 and TRBJ2-2, with D possibly matching TRBD1 (6 bases). Trimming cost V 0 bases and J 3 bases, with 8 bases left between them. The CDR3 loop spans 15 amino acids. Germline V gene data show CDR1 as SEHNR and CDR2 as FQNEAQ (reference sequence). CDR3 sequence (DNA): TGTGCCAGCAGCTTAGCCGGACAGTACACCGGGGAGCTGTTTTTT. It is translated as CASSLAGQYTGELFF.

The genes are TRBV13 and TRBJ2-1, with a possible D match to TRBD2 (6 bases). The CDR3 totals 13 residues. The germline CDR1 and CDR2 sequences are PRHDT and FYEKMQ (reference sequence). V lost 5 bases and J 8 bases, leaving 13 bases between the germline ends. CDR3 loop: CASSNEGTHEQFF. The CDR3 DNA follows: TGTGCCAGCAGCAATGAGGGGACTCATGAGCAGTTCTTC.

This clonotype has only a few counts. The chain is built from TRBV19 and TRBJ2-1, with D hard to call. The length of the CDR3 is 15 residues. CDR1 and CDR2 (germline): LNHDA, SQIVND (reference sequence). V shed 5 bases and J shed 4 bases, with 15 bases lying between them. In nucleotides, the CDR3 is TGTGCCAGTAGTCTCATAGATAATTCTTACAATGAGCAGTTCTTC. It encodes CASSLIDNSYNEQFF.

This chain links TRBV6-5 with TRBJ1-6; possibly TRBD1 for D (5 bases). Germline V CDR1 and CDR2: MNHEY, SVGAGI. The CDR3 loop spans 14 amino acids. V was shortened by 8 bases and J by 8 bases, with 16 bases between the two germline ends. In DNA form, the CDR3 reads TGTGCCAGCCGGGGACCTATCCTGCATTCACCCCTCCACTTT. Translating it yields CASRGPILHSPLHF.

The rearrangement links TRBV27 to TRBJ1-3; D is undetermined. The CDR3 runs to 13 residues. Germline CDR1 is MNHEY and CDR2 is SMNVEV (reference sequence). The V and J ends lost 8 bases and 4 bases respectively, with 12 bases between them. CDR3 sequence: CASYEPGGNTIYF. The DNA for the CDR3 is TGTGCCAGCTACGAACCCGGGGGAAACACCATATATTTT.

This clonotype was counted at least ten times. The V and J genes are TRBV19 and TRBJ1-1; D might be TRBD1 (5 bases). This CDR3 is 14 amino acids long. Germline CDR1 is LNHDA and CDR2 is SQIVND (reference sequence). Deletions cut 6 bases from V and 2 bases from J, with 13 bases between. The chain's CDR3 is CASSTGGGNTEAFF. Here the CDR3 DNA reads TGTGCCAGTAGCACGGGGGGGGGTAACACTGAAGCTTTCTTT.

The rearrangement uses TRBV7-6 and TRBJ1-2; D is undetermined. The CDR3 is 13 amino acids. V lost 7 bases and J 0 bases, leaving 9 bases between the germline ends. Germline CDR1 reads SGHVS; CDR2 reads FNYEAQ. Here the CDR3 reads CASTGATNYGYTF. CDR3 coding DNA: TGTGCCAGCACAGGAGCGACTAACTATGGCTACACCTTC.

The chain has TRBV4-1 and TRBJ2-7; TRBD2 might be the D (6 bases). CDR1 is MGHRA, CDR2 YSYEKL, per germline. The CDR3 totals 15 residues. The V gene lost 2 bases and the J gene lost 3 bases, with 14 bases spanning the gap. The CDR3 DNA reads TGCGCCAGCAGCCAACCCCATGTAGCGGTCTACGAGCAGTACTTC. It encodes CASSQPHVAVYEQYF.

The rearrangement joins TRBV7-8 to TRBJ1-4, with D unclear. This CDR3 comprises 11 residues. Germline assignment: CDR1 SGHVS and CDR2 FQNEAQ. The ends were cut back, 5 bases at V and 12 bases at J, with 10 bases in the middle. The CDR3 nucleotides read TGTGCCAGCAGCACGGGTCCCCAACTGTTTTTT. It yields the protein CASSTGPQLFF.

Relative to its sample, this clonotype is medium-sized (0.01 to 0.1%). This chain links TRBV7-2 with TRBJ2-5; D not resolved. V was trimmed by 5 bases and J by 5 bases, leaving 6 bases between them. CDR3 length: 11 amino acids. Germline assignment: CDR1 SGHTA and CDR2 FQGNSA. The CDR3 nucleotides read TGTGCCAGCAGCCAAAGGGAGACCCAGTACTTC. As protein: CASSQRETQYF. Together with reference TRBV7-2 and TRBJ2-5, the CDR3 gives the full variable domain: GAGVSQSPSNKVTEKGKDVELRCDPISGHTALYWYRQSLGQGLEFLIYFQGNSAPDKSGLPSDRFSAERTGGSVSTLTIQRTQQEDSAVYLCASSQRETQYFGPGTRLLVL.

J is TRBJ1-2 and V is TRBV2; 8 bases are shared with TRBD1. V gave up 8 bases and J gave up 2 bases; unmatched junction bases: 10. The CDR3 loop spans 15 amino acids. Germline V lookup: CDR1 SNHLY, CDR2 FYNNEI. The CDR3 nucleotides read TGTGCCAGCCCTATTCTGACAGGGGACAACTATGGCTACACCTTC. This translates into CASPILTGDNYGYTF.

A single count supports this clonotype. V usage is TRBV6-8 and J usage is TRBJ1-1, with 7 nucleotides matching TRBD1. The CDR3 is made up of 13 amino acids. The ends lost 6 bases at V and 9 bases at J; junction bases unmatched: 10. Germline CDR1 MNHGY, CDR2 SAAAGT. CDR3 sequence: CASSVTGASKAFF. In DNA, the CDR3 is TGTGCCAGCAGCGTAACAGGGGCTTCGAAAGCTTTCTTT.

This chain joins TRBV20-1 and TRBJ2-7; D might be TRBD2 (5 bases). This CDR3 has 15 residues. Germline CDR1 reads DFQATT; CDR2 reads SNEGSKA (reference sequence). Trimming took off 2 bases at V and 4 bases at J, with 18 bases between the two ends. The CDR3 sequence: CSARLPGVTDYEQYF. CDR3 DNA: TGCAGTGCTAGACTCCCCGGGGTGACTGATTACGAGCAGTACTTC.

The table lists this clonotype with many counts. This chain links TRBV28 with TRBJ1-2; no definite D call. CDR1 and CDR2 (germline): MDHEN, SYDVKM. The germline V and J ends were trimmed by 2 bases and 6 bases, with 10 bases remaining between them. This CDR3 has 13 residues. In DNA, the CDR3 is TGTGCCAGCAGTTTAGTTTTGGGTCATGGCTACACCTTC. It yields the protein CASSLVLGHGYTF.

V is TRBV7-3 and J is TRBJ2-1; 8 nucleotides match TRBD2. Germline V CDR1 and CDR2: SGHTA, FQGTGA. The CDR3 is 16 amino acids. Trimming cost V 3 bases and J 3 bases; bases outside gene matches: 7. CDR3 sequence: CASSFLEGLVYNEQFF. The CDR3 nucleotides are TGTGCCAGCAGCTTCCTAGAGGGACTAGTCTACAATGAGCAGTTCTTC. The entire variable domain, with the rest obtained from reference TRBV7-3 and TRBJ2-1, is as follows: GAGVSQTPSNKVTEKGKYVELRCDPISGHTALYWYRQSLGQGPEFLIYFQGTGAADDSGLPNDRFFAVRPEGSVSTLKIQRTERGDSAVYLCASSFLEGLVYNEQFFGPGTRLTVL.

The rearrangement links TRBV6-2 or TRBV6-3 to TRBJ1-2; D is undetermined. Germline CDR1 and CDR2: MNHEY and SVGEGT. Trimming left V 6 bases short and J 0 bases short, with 14 bases between. The CDR3 has 15 amino acids. CDR3 sequence (DNA): TGTGCCAGCAGCCACGGACCGACCGCTAACTATGGCTACACCTTC. As protein: CASSHGPTANYGYTF.

V usage is TRBV6-5 and J usage is TRBJ2-3, with D possibly called TRBD1 or TRBD2 (5 bases each). The germline gives CDR1 MNHEY, CDR2 SVGAGI. Trimming cost V 2 bases and J 2 bases, with 14 bases left between them. The CDR3 length is 16 residues. In nucleotides, the CDR3 is TGTGCCAGCAGTTACACGGCCGGGGCCTTCACAGATACGCAGTATTTT. It codes for CASSYTAGAFTDTQYF.

This clonotype has just a few counts. This rearrangement joins TRBV6-2 or TRBV6-3 to TRBJ2-5, with TRBD2 identical over 13 bases. CDR3 length equals 17 residues. The V and J ends lost 8 bases and 2 bases, in that order; junction bases with no gene match: 11. The V gene's germline CDR1 is MNHEY and CDR2 SVGEGT. The chain's CDR3 is CASWGTWGLAGQETQYF. The CDR3 DNA reads as TGTGCCAGCTGGGGGACTTGGGGACTAGCGGGGCAAGAGACCCAGTACTTC.

This rearrangement joins TRBV3-1 to TRBJ2-1, with D perhaps TRBD1 (6 bases). CDR1 LGHDT and CDR2 YNNKEL come from the germline V gene (reference sequence). The CDR3 is 16 amino acids. Trimming removed 3 bases at V and 0 bases at J, with 12 bases between. The CDR3 protein is CASSHYDRNSYNEQFF. The CDR3 region has the DNA TGTGCCAGCAGCCACTACGACAGGAACTCCTACAATGAGCAGTTCTTC.

This clonotype has only a few counts. The chain employs TRBV7-3 and TRBJ1-1; perhaps TRBD1 as D (5 bases). The CDR3 has 14 residues. V lost 0 bases and J 11 bases, leaving 16 bases between the germline ends. Germline-derived CDR1 and CDR2 are SGHTA and FQGTGA. CDR3 nucleotide sequence: TGTGCCAGCAGCTTAACAGAGACCGGGGGGGAGGCTTTCTTT. Residues: CASSLTETGGEAFF.